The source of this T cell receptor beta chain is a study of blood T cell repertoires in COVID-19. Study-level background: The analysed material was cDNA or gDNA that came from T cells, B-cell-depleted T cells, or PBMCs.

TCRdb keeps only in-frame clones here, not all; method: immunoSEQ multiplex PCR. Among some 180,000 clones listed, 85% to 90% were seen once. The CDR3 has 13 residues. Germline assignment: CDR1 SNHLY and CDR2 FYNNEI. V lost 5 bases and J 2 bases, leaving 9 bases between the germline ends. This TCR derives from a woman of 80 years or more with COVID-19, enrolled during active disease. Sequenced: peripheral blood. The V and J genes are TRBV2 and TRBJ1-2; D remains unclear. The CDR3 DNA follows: TGTGCCAGCAGTCTCGGGAGCAACTATGGCTACACCTTC. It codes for CASSLGSNYGYTF.